This passage covers 17 T cell receptor beta chains from one sample sequenced in a study of STAT3 mutations in large granular lymphocyte leukemia. Libraries were prepared by immunoSEQ multiplex PCR; TCRdb keeps only in-frame clonotypes and omits some of them. The table shows approximately 42,000 clones, with roughly 77% occurring only once. Study-wide results and limits: Every T-cell large granular lymphocyte leukemia patient had at least one immunodominant TCR beta clonotype.

These receptors are not linked to any known antigen. The sequencing sample was made of PBMCs. These receptors came from a human donor with T large granular lymphocyte leukemia. Some clones in this sample may be carry-over from other donors' samples.

This clone was counted between two and nine times. The chain has TRBV10-1 and TRBJ2-1; D ambiguous. With 4 bases removed from V and 6 bases from J, the gap between germline ends came to 13 bases. The length of the CDR3 is 14 residues. CDR1 WNHNN and CDR2 SYGVQD come from the germline V gene (reference sequence). The CDR3 is CASSGHRNLNEQFF. The CDR3 nucleotides are TGCGCCAGCAGTGGACATCGGAACCTCAATGAGCAGTTCTTC.

This chain connects TRBV5-1 to TRBJ1-1; 8 bases line up with TRBD1. The CDR3 has 17 amino acids. The germline V gene encodes CDR1 SGHRS and CDR2 YFSETQ. The trim removed 0 bases at V and 5 bases at J, leaving 12 bases unmatched. The CDR3 bases are TGCGCCAGCAGCTTGGACAGGGGGATCGTTTATAGGACTGAAGCTTTCTTT. Amino acids: CASSLDRGIVYRTEAFF.

V gene TRBV7-2 combines with J gene TRBJ2-5; D is perhaps TRBD1 or TRBD2 (5 bases each). This CDR3 has 16 residues. V was shortened by 1 base and J by 0 bases, with 12 bases between the two germline ends. The germline V gene has CDR1 SGHTA and CDR2 FQGNSA. CDR3 amino acids: CASSLVGASYQETQYF. The CDR3 DNA follows: TGTGCCAGCAGCTTAGTCGGGGCATCGTACCAAGAGACCCAGTACTTC.

The chain is built from TRBV19 and TRBJ1-6; D unresolved. CDR1 is LNHDA and CDR2 is SQIVND in the germline V gene (reference sequence). The CDR3 runs to 12 residues. V shed 6 bases and J shed 7 bases, with 7 bases lying between them. The DNA for the CDR3 is TGTGCCAGTAGCCCGATCAATTCACCCCTCCACTTT. Translated, it gives CASSPINSPLHF.

Here the CDR3 reads CASSPLGSHEQFF. The DNA of the CDR3 is TGCGCCAGCAGCCCCCTAGGGTCTCATGAGCAGTTCTTC. This chain links TRBV4-1 with TRBJ2-1, with unresolved D. V was pared by 4 bases and J by 8 bases, with 12 bases between. The CDR3 loop spans 13 amino acids. Germline CDR1 is MGHRA and CDR2 is YSYEKL.

The rearrangement joins TRBV13 to TRBJ1-6; 7 nucleotides align to TRBD1. This CDR3 comprises 15 residues. Per germline, CDR1 PRHDT and CDR2 FYEKMQ (reference sequence). Trimming cost V 2 bases and J 4 bases; bases outside gene matches: 2. This CDR3 is CASSLRGPYNSPLHF. The CDR3 coding sequence is TGTGCCAGCAGCTTAAGGGGGCCTTATAATTCACCCCTCCACTTT.

The genes are TRBV4-3 and TRBJ2-3, with 13 bases lining up with TRBD2. The CDR3 contains 16 residues. Germline V lookup: CDR1 LGHNA, CDR2 YSLEER. V shed 5 bases, J shed 4 bases, and the junction held 6 bases outside the gene matches. CDR3 DNA sequence: TGCGCCAGCAGCTTACGGACTAGCGGGGGCCCAGATACGCAGTATTTT. Protein sequence: CASSLRTSGGPDTQYF.

In nucleotides, the CDR3 is TGTGCCAGCTCACCGGGAGACAGCACTGAAGCTTTCTTT. It codes for CASSPGDSTEAFF. The gene calls are TRBV18 and TRBJ1-1, with D perhaps TRBD1 (5 bases). V lost 3 bases, J lost 4 bases, and 9 bases lay in between. The CDR3 length is 13 residues. The V gene's germline CDR1 is KGHSH and CDR2 LQKENI.

This chain joins TRBV4-1 and TRBJ1-6, with D perhaps TRBD1 (5 bases). With 3 bases removed from V and 14 bases from J, the gap between germline ends came to 11 bases. Germline values: CDR1 MGHRA, CDR2 YSYEKL. CDR3 length equals 12 residues. Here the CDR3 DNA reads TGCGCCAGCAGCCATCGTGGGGGGGCCCTCCACTTT. Its translation is CASSHRGGALHF.

The rearrangement joins TRBV7-6 to TRBJ2-7; D not resolved. This CDR3 contains 15 residues. Germline values: CDR1 SGHVS, CDR2 FNYEAQ. The V and J ends lost 1 base and 3 bases respectively, with 13 bases between them. The CDR3, as DNA: TGTGCCAGCAGCTTAGGAGGTGGCGGAATCTACGAGCAGTACTTC. Its protein product is CASSLGGGGIYEQYF.

The chain joins TRBV18 to TRBJ1-1; D gene unclear. This CDR3 contains 14 residues. Germline loops: CDR1 KGHSH, CDR2 LQKENI. V was cut by 3 bases and J by 2 bases, with 10 bases left in between. DNA for the CDR3: TGTGCCAGCTCACCGGGCCAGGAAAACACTGAAGCTTTCTTT. Translation gives CASSPGQENTEAFF. The whole variable domain, remainder taken from reference TRBV18 and TRBJ1-1, is NAGVMQNPRHLVRRRGQEARLRCSPMKGHSHVYWYRQLPEEGLKFMVYLQKENIIDESGMPKERFSAEFPKEGPSILRIQQVVRGDSAAYFCASSPGQENTEAFFGQGTRLTVV.

This clone appeared a few times. The gene calls are TRBV27 and TRBJ2-6, with 12 positions matching TRBD1. V shed 8 bases, J shed 2 bases, and the junction held 10 bases outside the gene matches. The CDR3 is 18 residues long. Looked up from germline, CDR1 is MNHEY and CDR2 is SMNVEV (reference sequence). CDR3 residues: CASLPLGQGATGANVLTF. The CDR3 DNA sequence: TGTGCCAGCCTCCCCCTGGGACAGGGGGCGACTGGGGCCAACGTCCTGACTTTC.

The V gene is TRBV14, the J gene TRBJ2-1; D gene unclear. Germline V gives CDR1 SGHDN, CDR2 FVKESK. Trimming took off 0 bases at V and 6 bases at J, with 3 bases between the two ends. The CDR3 has 12 residues. CDR3 region: CASSQDFNEQFF. CDR3 nucleotide sequence: TGTGCCAGCAGCCAAGATTTCAATGAGCAGTTCTTC.

The chain couples TRBV19 to TRBJ1-5; TRBD1 is a possible D gene (5 bases). Germline V gives CDR1 LNHDA, CDR2 SQIVND (reference sequence). The CDR3 spans 17 residues. Deletions cut 5 bases from V and 6 bases from J, with 23 bases between. The CDR3 reads CASSPLYAQAWGQPQHF. CDR3 sequence (DNA): TGTGCCAGTAGTCCGCTTTACGCACAGGCGTGGGGTCAGCCCCAGCATTTT.

V gene TRBV6-5 combines with J gene TRBJ2-7; 9 nucleotides line up with TRBD2. J lost 7 bases, V lost 1 base, and 5 bases had no gene match. The CDR3 length is 14 residues. Germline V gene sequence: CDR1 MNHEY, CDR2 SVGAGI. The CDR3 region is CASSYLAGEGEQYF. DNA for the CDR3: TGTGCCAGCAGTTACTTAGCGGGGGAGGGGGAGCAGTACTTC.

The rearrangement uses TRBV9 and TRBJ2-3; TRBD1 aligns across 9 bases. Trimming cost V 5 bases and J 4 bases; bases outside gene matches: 8. Per the germline V gene, CDR1 is SGDLS and CDR2 is YYNGEE. The CDR3 has 15 residues. The CDR3 is CASRGGQGRADTQYF. In DNA, the CDR3 is TGTGCCAGCAGGGGGGGACAGGGCCGGGCAGATACGCAGTATTTT.

The chain couples TRBV19 to TRBJ2-5, with D possibly being TRBD2 (6 bases). Trimming took 0 bases from V and 5 from J, leaving 7 bases between them. Germline CDR1 is LNHDA and CDR2 is SQIVND (reference sequence). This CDR3 is 13 amino acids long. CDR3 bases: TGTGCCAGTAGTATAGATGGGGGGGAGACCCAGTACTTC. Translated: CASSIDGGETQYF.